The source of this TCR beta chain is a study of blood T cell repertoires in COVID-19. Study overall: From T cells, B-cell-depleted T cells, or PBMCs came the material, which was cDNA or gDNA.

TCRdb's table, derived via immunoSEQ multiplex PCR, lists solely in-frame clones and lacks some. This repertoire shows fewer than 150,000 clones, around 90% found once; its top ten account for 3.8%. This clone turned up a few times. CDR3 length: 16 residues. V was clipped by 3 bases and J by 0 bases, with 14 bases between them. CDR1 and CDR2 (germline): LNHDA, SQIVND (reference sequence). The TCR was taken from a woman aged 60-75 years with COVID-19, enrolled during active disease. Sequences were obtained from peripheral blood. V gene TRBV19 combines with J gene TRBJ1-2, with unresolved D. CDR3 in amino acids: CASSIYLQRANYGYTF. CDR3 coding DNA: TGTGCCAGTAGTATTTATTTACAGAGAGCTAACTATGGCTACACCTTC.